This note documents a single T cell receptor beta chain sequence. This entry is derived from a study of shared T cell receptors in the human thymus. Using immunoSEQ multiplex PCR, the repertoire was profiled, and TCRdb retains in-frame clones only, with some absent. The sample gives 450,000 to 650,000 clones, 75% to 85% of which show up once; about 0.013% is in the top ten. V shed 5 bases, J shed 8 bases, and the junction held 6 bases outside the gene matches. This CDR3 has 14 residues. Looked up from germline, CDR1 is SGHAT and CDR2 is FQNNGV. These data also featured in a second study, about human thymus T cells. According to that study: Resections from corrective heart surgery supplied the thymus tissue. Blood and thymic repertoires both appeared biased in V and J gene usage. Thymic TCR repertoires of unrelated people reportedly overlapped highly.

The source is a boy under two years old with a congenital heart defect. The chain carries TRBV11-2 and TRBJ2-1; 10 bases agree with TRBD2. The source material was thymocytes. CDR3 nucleotide sequence: TGTGCCAGCAGCCCGTGGCTAGCGGGGGATGAGCAGTTCTTC. It is translated as CASSPWLAGDEQFF.